A single count supports the clone carrying this TCR beta chain. The trim removed 0 bases at V and 12 bases at J, leaving 9 bases unmatched. This CDR3 comprises 14 residues. Per the germline V gene, CDR1 is SGHDT and CDR2 is YYEEEE. The entry originates in a study of blood T cell repertoires in COVID-19. Turning to the study itself: Samples of COVID-19 (acute and convalescent) were obtained from the United States, Italy and Spain. PBMCs, B-cell-depleted T cells, or T cells were the source of the cDNA or gDNA that made up the material.

Authors' analysis steps: Quantification of nucleated cells was approximated via reference gene primer amplification. The table came from immunoSEQ multiplex PCR; TCRdb's copy has only in-frame clones and leaves some out. For V, J and clone size, that table is used; D and trimming come from the DNA. This repertoire shows around 230,000 clones, 75% to 90% found once; its top ten account for 9.5% to 15%. This receptor was identified in a woman aged 55 to 70 with active or convalescent COVID-19. The material sequenced was peripheral blood. J is TRBJ2-1 and V is TRBV5-6; 7 positions match TRBD1. This CDR3 reads CASSLVETGFGQFF. CDR3 in DNA: TGTGCCAGCAGCTTGGTAGAGACAGGGTTTGGGCAGTTCTTC.